This T cell receptor (beta chain) emerged from a study of OX40 agonist ivuxolimab in advanced cancers. Overall study: Partial responses occurred in Three dose-escalation patients, one with hepatocellular carcinoma and two with cutaneous melanoma.

The CDR3 covers 13 residues. From germline, CDR1 is SGHAT and CDR2 FQDESV (reference sequence). The V and J ends lost 6 bases and 10 bases respectively, with 16 bases between them. Generated by immunoSEQ multiplex PCR, the TCRdb table keeps only in-frame clones and is missing some. The sample lists 100,000 to 120,000 clones; around 90% were seen once. V is TRBV11-1 and J is TRBJ1-3; a possible D gene is TRBD1 (5 bases). This sequence was found in an adult with an advanced solid tumor such as melanoma, head and neck, liver or kidney cancer. Source: CD4+ or CD8+ T cells sorted from blood, taken in a trial of the OX40 agonist ivuxolimab. CDR3 DNA: TGTGCCAGCAGTCATGACAGCATCGGGACCATATATTTT. Translated: CASSHDSIGTIYF. The full variable domain, its missing parts supplied by reference TRBV11-1 and TRBJ1-3, is EAEVAQSPRYKITEKSQAVAFWCDPISGHATLYWYRQILGQGPELLVQFQDESVVDDSQLPKDRFSAERLKGVDSTLKIQPAELGDSAMYLCASSHDSIGTIYFGEGSWLTVV.